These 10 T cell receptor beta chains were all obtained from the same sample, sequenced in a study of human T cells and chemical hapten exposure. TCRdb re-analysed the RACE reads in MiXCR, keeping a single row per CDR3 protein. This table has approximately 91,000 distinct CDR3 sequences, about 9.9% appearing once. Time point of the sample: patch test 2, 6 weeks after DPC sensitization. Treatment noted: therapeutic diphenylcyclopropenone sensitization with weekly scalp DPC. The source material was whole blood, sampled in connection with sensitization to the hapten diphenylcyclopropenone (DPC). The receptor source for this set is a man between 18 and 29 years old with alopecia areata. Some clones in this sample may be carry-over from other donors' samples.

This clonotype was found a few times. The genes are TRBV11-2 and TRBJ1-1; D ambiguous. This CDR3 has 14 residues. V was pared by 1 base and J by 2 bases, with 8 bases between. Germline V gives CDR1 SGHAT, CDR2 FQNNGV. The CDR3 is CASSLAAVNTEAFF. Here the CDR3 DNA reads TGTGCCAGCAGCTTAGCGGCTGTTAACACTGAAGCTTTCTTT. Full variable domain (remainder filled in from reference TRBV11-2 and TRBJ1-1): EAGVAQSPRYKIIEKRQSVAFWCNPISGHATLYWYQQILGQGPKLLIQFQNNGVVDDSQLPKDRFSAERLKGVDSTLKIQPAKLEDSAVYLCASSLAAVNTEAFFGQGTRLTVV.

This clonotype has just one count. CDR3 amino acids: CASSRRGRGYEQYF. The CDR3 region has the DNA TGTGCCAGCAGTCGTCGGGGAAGGGGCTACGAGCAGTACTTC. V usage is TRBV28 and J usage is TRBJ2-7; D may match TRBD1 or TRBD2 (5 bases each). Germline V gives CDR1 MDHEN, CDR2 SYDVKM. This CDR3 is built from 14 residues. V dropped 5 bases and J dropped 3 bases, with 14 bases sitting between them.

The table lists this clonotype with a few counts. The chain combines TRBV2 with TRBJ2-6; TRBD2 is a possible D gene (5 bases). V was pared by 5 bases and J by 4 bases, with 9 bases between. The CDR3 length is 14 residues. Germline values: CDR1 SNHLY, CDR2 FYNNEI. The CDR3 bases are TGTGCCAGCAGTTTAGCGTCGGGGGCCAACGTCCTGACTTTC. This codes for CASSLASGANVLTF. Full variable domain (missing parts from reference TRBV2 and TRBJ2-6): EPEVTQTPSHQVTQMGQEVILRCVPISNHLYFYWYRQILGQKVEFLVSFYNNEISEKSEIFDDQFSVERPDGSNFTLKIRSTKLEDSAMYFCASSLASGANVLTFGAGSRLTVL.

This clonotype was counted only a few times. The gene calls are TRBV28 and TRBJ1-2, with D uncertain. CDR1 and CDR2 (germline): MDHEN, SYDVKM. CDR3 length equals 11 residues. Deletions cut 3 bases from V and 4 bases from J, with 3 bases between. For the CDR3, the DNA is TGTGCCAGCAGTTTCACCTATGGCTACACCTTC. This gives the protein CASSFTYGYTF.

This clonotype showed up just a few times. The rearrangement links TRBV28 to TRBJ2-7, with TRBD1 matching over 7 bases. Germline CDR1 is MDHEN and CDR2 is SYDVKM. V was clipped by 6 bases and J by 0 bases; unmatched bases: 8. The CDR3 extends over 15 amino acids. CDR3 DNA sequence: TGTGCCAGCAGAACTAGACAGGGCCCCTCCTACGAGCAGTACTTC. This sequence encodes CASRTRQGPSYEQYF. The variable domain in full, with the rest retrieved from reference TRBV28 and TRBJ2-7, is DVKVTQSSRYLVKRTGEKVFLECVQDMDHENMFWYRQDPGLGLRLIYFSYDVKMKEKGDIPEGYSVSREKKERFSLILESASTNQTSMYLCASRTRQGPSYEQYFGPGTRLTVT.

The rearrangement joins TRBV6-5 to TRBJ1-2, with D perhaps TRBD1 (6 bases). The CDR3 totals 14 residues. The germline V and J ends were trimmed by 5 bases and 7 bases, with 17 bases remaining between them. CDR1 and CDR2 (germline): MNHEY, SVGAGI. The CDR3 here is CASSEASGVTGYTF. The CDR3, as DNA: TGTGCCAGCAGTGAGGCTTCAGGGGTGACTGGCTACACCTTC.

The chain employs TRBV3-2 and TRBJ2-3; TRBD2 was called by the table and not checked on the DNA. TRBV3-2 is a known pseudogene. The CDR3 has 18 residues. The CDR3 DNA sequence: TGTGCCAGCAGCCAAGACCGGAGACTAGCGGGGAACACAGATACGCAGTATTTT. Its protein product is CASSQDRRLAGNTDTQYF.

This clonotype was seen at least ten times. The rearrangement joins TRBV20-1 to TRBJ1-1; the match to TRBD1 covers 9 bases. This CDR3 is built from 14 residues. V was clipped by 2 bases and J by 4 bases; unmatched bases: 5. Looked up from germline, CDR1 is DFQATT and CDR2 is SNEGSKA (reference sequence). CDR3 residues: CSARLTGGPTEAFF. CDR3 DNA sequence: TGCAGTGCTAGACTTACAGGGGGCCCCACTGAAGCTTTCTTT.

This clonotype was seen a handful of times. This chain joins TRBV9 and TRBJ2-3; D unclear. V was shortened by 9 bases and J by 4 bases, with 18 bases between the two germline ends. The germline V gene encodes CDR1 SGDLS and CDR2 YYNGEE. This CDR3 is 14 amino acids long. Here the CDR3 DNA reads TGTGCCATTCCGAAGACTGAATTCCCAGATACGCAGTATTTT. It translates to CAIPKTEFPDTQYF. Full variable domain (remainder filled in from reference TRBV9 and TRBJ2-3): DSGVTQTPKHLITATGQRVTLRCSPRSGDLSVYWYQQSLDQGLQFLIQYYNGEERAKGNILERFSAQQFPDLHSELNLSSLELGDSALYFCAIPKTEFPDTQYFGPGTRLTVL.

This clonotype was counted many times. CDR3 residues: CASSFSRTGGPQETQYF. The CDR3 DNA is TGTGCCAGCAGCTTCTCTCGAACCGGGGGCCCCCAAGAGACCCAGTACTTC. The chain employs TRBV7-8 and TRBJ2-5; D is tentatively TRBD1 or TRBD2 (6 bases each). The CDR3 totals 17 residues. Germline CDR1 is SGHVS and CDR2 is FQNEAQ. Trimming took 3 bases from V and 1 from J, leaving 18 bases between them.